Sequencing of this T cell receptor beta chain was carried out in a study of T cell responses to AZD1222 COVID-19 vaccine. Study results and caveats: Only 6 or 7 individuals given AZD1222 were seropositive at baseline. Mostly white British, mostly female donors; authors suggested clonal diversity may be underestimated. Repertoire sampling happened only post peak T cell response. The study found Spike-specific TCR breadth and depth rose after two AZD1222 doses.

As regards this clone: The antigen is unknown.

The V segment lost 4 bases and the J segment 6 bases; nucleotides outside the gene matches: 8. The CDR3 sequence is 15 residues long. Germline V gives CDR1 SGHAT, CDR2 FQNNGV. Profiled with immunoSEQ multiplex PCR; TCRdb holds only in-frame clones, not every one. The data contain roughly 140,000 clones, approximately 88% of them singletons. The chain employs TRBV11-2 and TRBJ2-2, with 7 positions matching TRBD1. Sequenced here: peripheral blood, sampled on day 0 of MenACWY control vaccination. The receptor was isolated from an adult in good health. CDR3: CASSSIRGGPGELFF. CDR3 in DNA: TGTGCCAGCAGCTCGATCCGAGGGGGCCCCGGGGAGCTGTTTTTT.